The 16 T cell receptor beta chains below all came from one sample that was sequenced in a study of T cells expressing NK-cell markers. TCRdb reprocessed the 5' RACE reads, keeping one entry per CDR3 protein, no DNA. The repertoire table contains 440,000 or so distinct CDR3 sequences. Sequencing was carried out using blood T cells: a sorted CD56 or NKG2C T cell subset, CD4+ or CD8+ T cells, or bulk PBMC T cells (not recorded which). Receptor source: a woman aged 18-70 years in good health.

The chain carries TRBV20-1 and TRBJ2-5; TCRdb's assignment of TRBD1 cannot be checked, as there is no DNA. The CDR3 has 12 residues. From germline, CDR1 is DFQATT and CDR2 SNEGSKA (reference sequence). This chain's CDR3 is CSATPGQETQYF.

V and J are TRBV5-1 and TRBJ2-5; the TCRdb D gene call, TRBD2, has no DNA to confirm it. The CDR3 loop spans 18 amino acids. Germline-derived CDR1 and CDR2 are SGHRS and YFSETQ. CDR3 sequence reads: CASSLATRVAGSKETQYF.

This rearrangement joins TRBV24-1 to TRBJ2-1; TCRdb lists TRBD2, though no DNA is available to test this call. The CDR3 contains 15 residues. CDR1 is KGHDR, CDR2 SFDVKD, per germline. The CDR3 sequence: CATSSSGRAYNEQFF.

CDR3 loop: CASSSRRDPYNEQFF. The chain couples TRBV7-3 to TRBJ2-1; absent DNA, TCRdb's TRBD1 call cannot be checked. Germline-derived CDR1 and CDR2 are SGHTA and FQGTGA. CDR3 length: 15 residues. The full variable domain, its missing parts supplied by reference TRBV7-3 and TRBJ2-1, is GAGVSQTPSNKVTEKGKYVELRCDPISGHTALYWYRQSLGQGPEFLIYFQGTGAADDSGLPNDRFFAVRPEGSVSTLKIQRTERGDSAVYLCASSSRRDPYNEQFFGPGTRLTVL.

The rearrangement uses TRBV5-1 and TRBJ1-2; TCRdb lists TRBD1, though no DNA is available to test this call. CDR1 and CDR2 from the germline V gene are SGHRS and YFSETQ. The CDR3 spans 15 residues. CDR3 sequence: CASSLRQGQGDGYTF.

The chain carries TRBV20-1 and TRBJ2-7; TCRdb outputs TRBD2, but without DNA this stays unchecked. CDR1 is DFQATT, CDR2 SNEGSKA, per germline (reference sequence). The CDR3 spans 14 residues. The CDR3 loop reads CSARLAGEGYEQYF.

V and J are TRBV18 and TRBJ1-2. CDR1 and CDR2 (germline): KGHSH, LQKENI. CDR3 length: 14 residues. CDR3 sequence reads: CASSPGAKGQGYTF. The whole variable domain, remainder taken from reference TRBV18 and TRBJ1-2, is NAGVMQNPRHLVRRRGQEARLRCSPMKGHSHVYWYRQLPEEGLKFMVYLQKENIIDESGMPKERFSAEFPKEGPSILRIQQVVRGDSAAYFCASSPGAKGQGYTFGSGTRLTVV.

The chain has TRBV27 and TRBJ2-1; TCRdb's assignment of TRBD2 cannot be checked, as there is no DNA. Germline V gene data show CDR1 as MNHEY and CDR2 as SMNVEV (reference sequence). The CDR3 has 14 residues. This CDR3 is CASSFLAGPNEQFF.

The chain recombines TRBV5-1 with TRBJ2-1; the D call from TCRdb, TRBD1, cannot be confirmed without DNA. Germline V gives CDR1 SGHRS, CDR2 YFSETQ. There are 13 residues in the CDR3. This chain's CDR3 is CASSSEGTGGPFF.

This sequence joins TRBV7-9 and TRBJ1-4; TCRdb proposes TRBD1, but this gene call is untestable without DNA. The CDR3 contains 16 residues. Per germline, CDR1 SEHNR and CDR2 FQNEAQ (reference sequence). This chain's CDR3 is CASSLVPRQGAEKLFF. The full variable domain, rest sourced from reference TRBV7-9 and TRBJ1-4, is DTGVSQNPRHKITKRGQNVTFRCDPISEHNRLYWYRQTLGQGPEFLTYFQNEAQLEKSRLLSDRFSAERPKGSFSTLEIQRTEQGDSAMYLCASSLVPRQGAEKLFFGSGTQLSVL.

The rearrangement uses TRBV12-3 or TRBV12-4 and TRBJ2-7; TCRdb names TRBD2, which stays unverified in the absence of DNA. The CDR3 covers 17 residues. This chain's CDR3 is CASSFLGTPRASYEQYF.

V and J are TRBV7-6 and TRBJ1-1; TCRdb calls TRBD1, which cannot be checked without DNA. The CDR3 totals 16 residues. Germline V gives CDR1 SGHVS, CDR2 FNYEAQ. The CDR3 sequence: CASSLDSGQTNTEAFF.

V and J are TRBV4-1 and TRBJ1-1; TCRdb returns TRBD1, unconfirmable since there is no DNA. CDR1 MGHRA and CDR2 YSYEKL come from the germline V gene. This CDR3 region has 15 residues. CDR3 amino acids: CASSLVGGLTTEAFF.

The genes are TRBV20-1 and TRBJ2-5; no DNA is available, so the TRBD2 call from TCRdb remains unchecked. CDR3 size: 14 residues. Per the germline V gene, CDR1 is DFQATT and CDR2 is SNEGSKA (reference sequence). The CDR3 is CSARVAGPQETQYF.

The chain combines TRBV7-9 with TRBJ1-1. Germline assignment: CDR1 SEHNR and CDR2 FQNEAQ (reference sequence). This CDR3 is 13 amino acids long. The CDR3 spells CASSQAANTEAFF.

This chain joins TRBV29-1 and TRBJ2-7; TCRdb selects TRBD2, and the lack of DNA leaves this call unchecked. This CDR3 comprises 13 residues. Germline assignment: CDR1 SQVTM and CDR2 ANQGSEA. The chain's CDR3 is CSVKGLAVYEQYF.